This T cell receptor beta chain came from a study of T cell responses to AZD1222 COVID-19 vaccine. Clones were sequenced by immunoSEQ multiplex PCR, and TCRdb holds only the in-frame ones, with some missing. The sample carries fewer than 150,000 clones, about 90% recorded once. Study findings and constraints: Repertoire sampling occurred only after the peak T cell response.

About this clone itself: Antigen: not known.

The CDR3 covers 13 residues. Germline CDR1 reads SNHLY; CDR2 reads FYNNEI. Trimming pared 6 bases from V and 0 bases from J, leaving 8 bases between. The sequence came from an adult in good health. V and J are TRBV2 and TRBJ1-1; D not certain. Here the sequenced sample was peripheral blood, taken on day 0 of AZD1222 vaccination. CDR3 nucleotides: TGTGCCAGCAGGGCGACTCTGAACACTGAAGCTTTCTTT. Protein product: CASRATLNTEAFF. The variable domain in full, completed from reference TRBV2 and TRBJ1-1, reads EPEVTQTPSHQVTQMGQEVILRCVPISNHLYFYWYRQILGQKVEFLVSFYNNEISEKSEIFDDQFSVERPDGSNFTLKIRSTKLEDSAMYFCASRATLNTEAFFGQGTRLTVV.